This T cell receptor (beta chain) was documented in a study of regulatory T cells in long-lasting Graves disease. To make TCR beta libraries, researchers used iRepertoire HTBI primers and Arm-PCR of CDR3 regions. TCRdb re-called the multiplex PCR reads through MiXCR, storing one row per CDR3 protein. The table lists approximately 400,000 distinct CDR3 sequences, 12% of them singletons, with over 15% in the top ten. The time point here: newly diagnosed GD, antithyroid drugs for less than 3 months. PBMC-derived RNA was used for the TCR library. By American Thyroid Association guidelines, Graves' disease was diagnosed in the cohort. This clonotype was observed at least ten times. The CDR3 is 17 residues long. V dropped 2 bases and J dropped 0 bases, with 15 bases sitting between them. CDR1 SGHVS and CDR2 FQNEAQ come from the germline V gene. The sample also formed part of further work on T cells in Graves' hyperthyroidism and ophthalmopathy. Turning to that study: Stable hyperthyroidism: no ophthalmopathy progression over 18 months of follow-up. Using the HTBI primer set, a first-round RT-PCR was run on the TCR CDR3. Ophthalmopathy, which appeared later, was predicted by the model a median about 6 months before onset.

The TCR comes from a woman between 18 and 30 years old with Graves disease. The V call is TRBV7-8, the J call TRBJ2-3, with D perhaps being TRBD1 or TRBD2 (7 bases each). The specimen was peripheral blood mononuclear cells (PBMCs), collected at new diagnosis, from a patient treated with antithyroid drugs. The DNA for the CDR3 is TGTGCCAGCAGCTTAAGGGGGCGGGGGTCTAGCACAGATACGCAGTATTTT. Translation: CASSLRGRGSSTDTQYF.